This TCR beta chain was retrieved from a study of stem cell transplantation in POMP-related autoinflammatory disease. Study-wide context: Impaired MHC class I-dependent CD8+ differentiation was hypothesized from defective thymoproteasomes. Study-wide results and caveats: Unique TRB V-J gene pairings were limited in number in patients with PRAID.

Germline CDR1 and CDR2: SGHNT and YYREEE (reference sequence). Trimming removed 0 bases at V and 3 bases at J, with 10 bases between. The CDR3 runs 14 residues. To note about this clone: Its antigen remains unknown.

TCRdb's copy holds only in-frame clones and misses some; the assay was immunoSEQ multiplex PCR. The data hold around 9,000 clones, with 88% observed a single time. The V call is TRBV5-4, the J call TRBJ2-7; D remains unclear. This TCR was recovered from a human patient with POMP-related autoinflammation and immune dysregulation (PRAID). Some T cells may be graft donor cells. The sample in question was CD8+ T cells from PBMCs, obtained after stem cell transplantation. CDR3 residues: CASSLAETRYEQYF. The CDR3 DNA reads TGTGCCAGCAGCTTGGCCGAGACCCGCTACGAGCAGTACTTC.